The 25 T cell receptor beta chains below all came from one sample that was sequenced in a study of immune evolution from preneoplasia to lung adenocarcinoma (TCRdb year 2021). The library was generated by the immunoSEQ multiplex PCR assay. Entries here come from immuneACCESS through TCRdb and include only in-frame sequences with V and J called. Some clones fail to appear in such tables; in the studies checked, an unresolved V gene covers under half of the shortfall, and the cause of the remainder is unknown. The sample yields some 4,200 clones; roughly 80% were counted once. The ten most abundant clones make up less than 9% of the sample. Sequenced sample: FFPE lung adenocarcinoma in situ tissue. In light of the paper, this sample's cell subset or site label describes: preinvasive adenocarcinoma in situ (AIS). The receptors were gathered from a person between 55 and 80 years old with lung adenocarcinoma.

The V and J genes are TRBV25-1 and TRBJ2-7; D is uncertain. Germline V gene sequence: CDR1 MGHDK, CDR2 SYGVNS. This CDR3 is 12 amino acids long. Deletions cut 3 bases from V and 5 bases from J, with 8 bases between. The CDR3 spells CASSDSRDEQYF. CDR3 DNA sequence: TGTGCCAGCAGTGATTCCCGGGACGAGCAGTACTTC.

The V gene is TRBV4-1, the J gene TRBJ2-3; possibly TRBD1 for D (6 bases). There are 17 residues in the CDR3. Between the trimmed V and J ends, which lost 0 bases and 0 bases, there was a span of 13 bases. The germline CDR1 and CDR2 sequences are MGHRA and YSYEKL. DNA of the CDR3: TGCGCCAGCAGCCAAGATGACAGGTCCTCTAGCACAGATACGCAGTATTTT. It is translated as CASSQDDRSSSTDTQYF.

This clone was counted a few times. V is TRBV7-2 and J is TRBJ1-2; D not resolved. CDR1 and CDR2 from the germline V gene are SGHTA and FQGNSA. The CDR3 contains 11 residues. V was pared by 7 bases and J by 1 base, with 4 bases between. The CDR3 region is CASNVNYGYTF. In nucleotides, the CDR3 is TGTGCCAGCAACGTTAACTATGGCTACACCTTC.

V gene TRBV29-1 combines with J gene TRBJ2-3; a possible D gene is TRBD1 (5 bases). V lost 7 bases and J lost 6, with 14 bases in between. This CDR3 is 12 amino acids long. CDR1 and CDR2 from the germline V gene are SQVTM and ANQGSEA. The CDR3 reads CSGFRGRDTQYF. DNA of the CDR3: TGCAGCGGGTTTAGGGGCAGGGATACGCAGTATTTT.

This clone showed up just once. The chain recombines TRBV4-1 with TRBJ2-5; D is unclear. The germline V and J ends were trimmed by 3 bases and 7 bases, with 18 bases remaining between them. Germline values: CDR1 MGHRA, CDR2 YSYEKL. This CDR3 contains 15 residues. The CDR3 here is CASSQEPLSTGTQYF. The CDR3 DNA follows: TGCGCCAGCAGCCAGGAACCCTTAAGCACCGGGACCCAGTACTTC.

The chain joins TRBV6-5 to TRBJ1-4; D remains ambiguous. The CDR3 has 15 amino acids. CDR1 MNHEY and CDR2 SVGAGI come from the germline V gene. V lost 3 bases and J 0 bases, leaving 8 bases between the germline ends. DNA for the CDR3: TGTGCCAGCAGTTATAGCAGTCCAACTAATGAAAAACTGTTTTTT. Protein product: CASSYSSPTNEKLFF.

J is TRBJ2-7 and V is TRBV5-4, with 9 positions matching TRBD1. The CDR3 sequence is 13 residues long. Germline V gene lookup returns CDR1 SGHNT and CDR2 YYREEE (reference sequence). V was clipped by 5 bases and J by 6 bases; unmatched bases: 6. The CDR3 DNA reads as TGTGCCAGCAGTCGGGACAGGGCAAGCGAGCAGTACTTC. Translated, it gives CASSRDRASEQYF.

This clone has only one observation. The chain carries TRBV4-1 and TRBJ1-1; maybe TRBD1 (5 bases). In germline, CDR1 is MGHRA, CDR2 YSYEKL. The V end lost 4 bases, the J end lost 1 base, and 19 bases lay between the germline ends. The CDR3 consists of 17 residues. CDR3 region: CASSRSERDGGNTEAFF. CDR3 DNA sequence: TGCGCCAGCAGCCGTTCCGAAAGGGACGGGGGGAACACTGAAGCTTTCTTT.

The chain is built from TRBV4-1 and TRBJ1-2; 9 positions agree with TRBD1. CDR3 length: 13 amino acids. CDR1 is MGHRA, CDR2 YSYEKL, per germline. With V trimmed by 1 base and J by 6 bases, 0 bases remained unmatched. The CDR3 nucleotides read TGCGCCAGCAGCCAAGGACAGGGGGATGGCTACACCTTC. Its translation is CASSQGQGDGYTF.

This chain links TRBV30 with TRBJ1-2; TRBD1 agrees at 10 bases. This CDR3 comprises 14 residues. In germline, CDR1 is GTSNPN, CDR2 SVGIG (reference sequence). Losses at the gene ends were 3 bases for V and 3 bases for J; bases not matched to a gene: 4. The CDR3 DNA reads as TGTGCCTGGAGGGACAGGGGGGAGGACTATGGCTACACCTTC. It encodes CAWRDRGEDYGYTF.

V gene TRBV5-4 combines with J gene TRBJ2-5; D is perhaps TRBD1 (6 bases). The CDR3 spans 15 residues. From germline, CDR1 is SGHNT and CDR2 YYREEE (reference sequence). V was trimmed by 4 bases and J by 1 base, leaving 14 bases between them. CDR3 in amino acids: CASSPLEGVQETQYF. Here the CDR3 DNA reads TGTGCCAGCAGCCCCTTAGAGGGGGTCCAAGAGACCCAGTACTTC. Supplemented by reference TRBV5-4 and TRBJ2-5, the full variable domain reads ETGVTQSPTHLIKTRGQQVTLRCSSQSGHNTVSWYQQALGQGPQFIFQYYREEENGRGNFPPRFSGLQFPNYSSELNVNALELDDSALYLCASSPLEGVQETQYFGPGTRLLVL.

This clone has a single count. The chain employs TRBV19 and TRBJ1-5; D is uncertain. Per germline, CDR1 LNHDA and CDR2 SQIVND (reference sequence). V lost 2 bases, J lost 7 bases, and 9 bases lay in between. The CDR3 loop spans 13 amino acids. CDR3 sequence reads: CASSIIAQQPQHF. The CDR3 DNA reads as TGTGCCAGTAGTATAATTGCCCAGCAGCCCCAGCATTTT.

This clone was seen only a few times. The chain links TRBV6-4 to TRBJ1-6; 7 bases fit TRBD1. J lost 7 bases, V lost 6 bases, and 6 bases had no gene match. In germline, CDR1 is MRHNA, CDR2 SNTAGT. CDR3 length: 14 residues. CDR3 amino acids: CASSATGENSPLHF. CDR3 in DNA: TGTGCCAGCAGCGCTACAGGGGAGAATTCACCCCTCCACTTT.

The genes are TRBV5-1 and TRBJ2-3; 9 bases map to TRBD2. CDR1 and CDR2 from the germline V gene are SGHRS and YFSETQ. This CDR3 has 14 residues. J gave up 4 bases and V 5 bases, and 5 bases lay outside the gene matches. The CDR3 loop is CASRAGGGADTQYF. CDR3 DNA: TGCGCCAGCAGGGCGGGAGGGGGTGCAGATACGCAGTATTTT.

The V call is TRBV6-1, the J call TRBJ2-1; D is unresolved. The germline V gene encodes CDR1 MNHNS and CDR2 SASEGT. The CDR3 is 11 residues long. Trimming pared 7 bases from V and 3 bases from J, leaving 4 bases between. CDR3 protein: CASTIYNEQFF. The CDR3 region has the DNA TGTGCCAGCACGATCTACAATGAGCAGTTCTTC.

This rearrangement joins TRBV7-3 to TRBJ2-7; D call uncertain. The CDR3 is made up of 12 amino acids. V dropped 5 bases and J dropped 5 bases, with 10 bases sitting between them. The germline V gene has CDR1 SGHTA and CDR2 FQGTGA. This CDR3 is CASSPNGDEQYF. The CDR3 nucleotides are TGTGCCAGCAGCCCGAATGGGGACGAGCAGTACTTC.

V usage is TRBV28 and J usage is TRBJ1-5, with D hard to call. Trimming took 6 bases from V and 0 from J, leaving 9 bases between them. Germline V gene lookup returns CDR1 MDHEN and CDR2 SYDVKM. This CDR3 has 14 residues. The CDR3 reads CASRNMVSNQPQHF. The CDR3 DNA is TGTGCCAGCAGAAACATGGTTAGCAATCAGCCCCAGCATTTT.

The chain couples TRBV4-2 to TRBJ1-2; D uncertain. Looked up from germline, CDR1 is LGHNA and CDR2 is YNFKEQ. This CDR3 comprises 14 residues. Trimming took off 4 bases at V and 6 bases at J, with 15 bases between the two ends. CDR3 amino acids: CASSPGPRSDGYTF. The CDR3 DNA reads as TGTGCCAGCAGCCCCGGGCCTCGCTCGGATGGCTACACCTTC.

The chain has TRBV9 and TRBJ1-5; tentatively, D is TRBD1 (5 bases). Per germline, CDR1 SGDLS and CDR2 YYNGEE. Trimming took 3 bases from V and 0 from J, leaving 10 bases between them. This CDR3 comprises 15 residues. The DNA for the CDR3 is TGTGCCAGCAGCGCGACAGCTTTTAGCAATCAGCCCCAGCATTTT. Protein product: CASSATAFSNQPQHF.

This chain links TRBV7-9 with TRBJ2-3; D ambiguous. The V and J ends lost 1 base and 6 bases respectively, with 11 bases between them. This CDR3 contains 14 residues. Germline-derived CDR1 and CDR2 are SEHNR and FQNEAQ (reference sequence). DNA of the CDR3: TGTGCCAGCAGCTTAGGGACGGATGGGGATACGCAGTATTTT. It encodes CASSLGTDGDTQYF.

V and J are TRBV7-9 and TRBJ2-2; D might be TRBD2 (6 bases). The length of the CDR3 is 13 residues. Trimming took 5 bases from V and 4 from J, leaving 8 bases between them. Germline V CDR1 and CDR2: SEHNR, FQNEAQ (reference sequence). CDR3 sequence (DNA): TGTGCCAGCAGCGGGGGGTTCACCGGGGAGCTGTTTTTT. This gives the protein CASSGGFTGELFF. The full variable domain, in which reference TRBV7-9 and TRBJ2-2 provide the parts outside the CDR3, is DTGVSQNPRHKITKRGQNVTFRCDPISEHNRLYWYRQTLGQGPEFLTYFQNEAQLEKSRLLSDRFSAERPKGSFSTLEIQRTEQGDSAMYLCASSGGFTGELFFGEGSRLTVL.

This sequence joins TRBV6-6 and TRBJ2-3; D unclear. CDR1 and CDR2 from the germline V gene are MNHNY and SVGAGI (reference sequence). CDR3 size: 12 residues. V was pared by 7 bases and J by 3 bases, with 8 bases between. In DNA, the CDR3 is TGTGCCAGCACCACAGATACAGATACGCAGTATTTT. Translation gives CASTTDTDTQYF.

For the CDR3, the DNA is TGTGCCTGGAGCGAAACAGGCTACGGCTACACCTTC. This sequence encodes CAWSETGYGYTF. V usage is TRBV30 and J usage is TRBJ1-2, with TRBD1 as a possible D gene (5 bases). Trimming left V 3 bases short and J 8 bases short, with 13 bases between. The CDR3 runs to 12 residues. CDR1 GTSNPN and CDR2 SVGIG come from the germline V gene (reference sequence).

The rearrangement joins TRBV30 to TRBJ2-7, with TRBD2 as a possible D gene (5 bases). CDR3 length: 15 residues. CDR1 and CDR2 (germline): GTSNPN, SVGIG (reference sequence). Trimming shortened V by 1 base and J by 6 bases, and 19 bases separated the two germline ends. CDR3 in DNA: TGTGCCTGGAGTGGTTTCTCCGGAGGCGAGGCCGAGCAGTACTTC. Its protein product is CAWSGFSGGEAEQYF.

The gene calls are TRBV6-5 and TRBJ2-1; D is ambiguous. The CDR3 has 14 amino acids. The V gene's germline CDR1 is MNHEY and CDR2 SVGAGI. The germline V and J ends were trimmed by 6 bases and 5 bases, with 14 bases remaining between them. CDR3 DNA: TGTGCCAGCAGGAGGCCTGGACGGAACAATGAGCAGTTCTTC. It is translated as CASRRPGRNNEQFF.